This TCR beta chain is drawn from a study of shared clonotypes between healthy human individuals. In the study overall: The cohort comprised a couple of women and a few men. Their ages spanned 18 to 49 years. Whole-study findings and limits: Genetic and exposure-history diversity was limited by the few donors.

Extraction of genomic DNA in unsorted samples used about 90 million PBMCs. The CDR3 has 16 residues. J was trimmed by 8 bases and V by 2 bases; bases with no gene match: 6. CDR1 is WSHSY and CDR2 is SAAADI in the germline V gene. This clone was counted ten times or more. What it binds is unknown. Authors' analysis steps: ImmunoSEQ supplied junction-only sequences lacking quality scores, so filtering was different. Measured with immunoSEQ multiplex PCR; TCRdb has only the in-frame clones, and not every one. Clonal size and the V and J genes are those of that table, whereas D and trimming came from the DNA. Found here are 470,000 or so clones, approximately 82% of them singletons; the top ten hold more than 10%.

Sequencing used PBMCs. V gene TRBV10-2 combines with J gene TRBJ2-1, with TRBD2 matching over 13 bases. This receptor was identified in a woman aged 40 to 50 in good health. Some clones in this sample may be carry-over from other donors' samples. The CDR3 nucleotides read TGCGCCAGCAGTGAGGCCTCGGGACTAGCGGGATATGAGCAGTTCTTC. Translation gives CASSEASGLAGYEQFF.